Listed below are T cell receptor beta chains from one sample, sequenced in a study of CD4 T cells in relation to SARS-CoV-2 and coronaviruses. Profiled with immunoSEQ multiplex PCR; TCRdb holds only in-frame clones, not every one. Of roughly 30,000 clones listed, 74% are singletons. These receptors' targets are unknown. Sequencing used CD4+ T cells from PBMCs, cultured in vitro. Receptors originate from a human donor in good health. CDR3s include the opening cysteine and the closing phenylalanine or tryptophan. The D gene is left open where the match is weak. Size is omitted from some rows. Given values are once, few, many or a class for expanded clones.

CDR3 length: 17; J gene: TRBJ1-4; V gene: TRBV7-8; D gene: TRBD1; clone size: once; CDR3 DNA: TGTGCCAGCAGCTTCCGGACAGGGGGTCCAACTAATGAAAAACTGTTTTTT; CDR3 protein: CASSFRTGGPTNEKLFF
CDR3 length: 14; J gene: TRBJ1-2; V gene: TRBV5-5; D gene: TRBD1; clone size: .; CDR3 DNA: TGTGCCAGCAGCTCTGGACAGGGTGTCTATGGCTACACCTTC; CDR3 protein: CASSSGQGVYGYTF
CDR3 length: 16; J gene: TRBJ1-1; V gene: TRBV7-9; D gene: .; clone size: few; CDR3 DNA: TGTGCCAGCAGCTTAGTGGGGGGCAGAGTGCCCACTGAAGCTTTCTTT; CDR3 protein: CASSLVGGRVPTEAFF
CDR3 length: 16; J gene: TRBJ2-7; V gene: TRBV10-2; D gene: .; clone size: few; CDR3 DNA: TGCGCCAGCAGTGAGCCCCTAGGCGTGGGGTCCTACGAGCAGTACTTC; CDR3 protein: CASSEPLGVGSYEQYF
CDR3 length: 13; J gene: TRBJ1-4; V gene: TRBV19; D gene: TRBD1; clone size: .; CDR3 DNA: TGTGCCAGTAACAGGGGGTCTAATGAAAAACTGTTTTTT; CDR3 protein: CASNRGSNEKLFF
CDR3 length: 14; J gene: TRBJ2-7; V gene: TRBV7-2; D gene: TRBD2; clone size: .; CDR3 DNA: TGTGCCAGCAGCTGGGATAGCGGGAGGACTGAGCAGTACTTC; CDR3 protein: CASSWDSGRTEQYF
CDR3 length: 19; J gene: TRBJ2-3; V gene: TRBV11-2; D gene: TRBD2; clone size: .; CDR3 DNA: TGTGCCAGCAGCTCGCGGACTAGCGGGGGCGGAACTTGGACTAATGCGCAGTATTTT; CDR3 protein: CASSSRTSGGGTWTNAQYF
CDR3 length: 12; J gene: TRBJ2-1; V gene: TRBV20-1; D gene: .; clone size: .; CDR3 DNA: TGCAGTGCTAGTCCTGGTAGGGGTGAGCAGTTCTTC; CDR3 protein: CSASPGRGEQFF
CDR3 length: 11; J gene: TRBJ1-1; V gene: TRBV20-1; D gene: .; clone size: .; CDR3 DNA: TGCAGTCAAGTGGGGGTGTGTGAAGCTTTCTTT; CDR3 protein: CSQVGVCEAFF
CDR3 length: 14; J gene: TRBJ1-5; V gene: TRBV25-1; D gene: TRBD1; clone size: .; CDR3 DNA: TGTGCCAGCAGTGTCACCGGGACAGTAGAGCCCCAGCATTTT; CDR3 protein: CASSVTGTVEPQHF
CDR3 length: 16; J gene: TRBJ1-2; V gene: TRBV5-4; D gene: .; clone size: .; CDR3 DNA: TGTGCCAGCAGCTCCCGGGCAGGGACCGCCGTTTATGGCTACACCTTC; CDR3 protein: CASSSRAGTAVYGYTF
CDR3 length: 13; J gene: TRBJ1-1; V gene: TRBV9; D gene: .; clone size: .; CDR3 DNA: TGTGCCAGGCGCTGGAGAGTGAACACTGAAGCTTTCTTT; CDR3 protein: CARRWRVNTEAFF
CDR3 length: 17; J gene: TRBJ2-6; V gene: TRBV27; D gene: .; clone size: .; CDR3 DNA: TGTGCCAGCAGTAAAACGCCTGGAGGGTCTGGGGCCAACGTCCTGACTTTC; CDR3 protein: CASSKTPGGSGANVLTF
CDR3 length: 16; J gene: TRBJ1-1; V gene: TRBV5-6; D gene: .; clone size: .; CDR3 DNA: TGTGCCAGCAGCTTGATATTAACGGCAGTCCTTACTGAAGCTTTCTTT; CDR3 protein: CASSLILTAVLTEAFF
CDR3 length: 15; J gene: TRBJ1-3; V gene: TRBV27; D gene: .; clone size: .; CDR3 DNA: TGTGCCAGCAGTCCAAGCCGAGGGTCTGGAAACACCATATATTTT; CDR3 protein: CASSPSRGSGNTIYF
CDR3 length: 12; J gene: TRBJ2-7; V gene: TRBV14; D gene: .; clone size: .; CDR3 DNA: TGTGCCAGCAGCCCATACATGGGCGAGCAGTACTTC; CDR3 protein: CASSPYMGEQYF
CDR3 length: 12; J gene: TRBJ2-7; V gene: TRBV5-4; D gene: .; clone size: .; CDR3 DNA: TGTGCCAGCAGCTTGGGGACCTACGAGCAGTACTTC; CDR3 protein: CASSLGTYEQYF
CDR3 length: 11; J gene: TRBJ2-3; V gene: TRBV10-2; D gene: .; clone size: .; CDR3 DNA: TGCGCCAGCAGTGCCGTAGGTACGCAGTATTTT; CDR3 protein: CASSAVGTQYF
CDR3 length: 14; J gene: TRBJ2-1; V gene: TRBV3-1/TRBV3-2; D gene: .; clone size: .; CDR3 DNA: TGTGCCAGCAGCCTAGCGTCATTTGGGGGTGAGCAGTTCTTC; CDR3 protein: CASSLASFGGEQFF
CDR3 length: 15; J gene: TRBJ2-5; V gene: TRBV5-4; D gene: .; clone size: .; CDR3 DNA: TGTGCCAGCAGCTTGGCAATGGGGGTACAAGAGACCCAGTACTTC; CDR3 protein: CASSLAMGVQETQYF
CDR3 length: 18; J gene: TRBJ2-6; V gene: TRBV7-9; D gene: .; clone size: .; CDR3 DNA: TGTGCCAGCAGCTTAGCACTTTACAGGGCTGGTGGGGCCAACGTCCTGACTTTC; CDR3 protein: CASSLALYRAGGANVLTF
CDR3 length: 15; J gene: TRBJ2-7; V gene: TRBV19; D gene: TRBD2; clone size: .; CDR3 DNA: TGTGCCAGTAGCATTAGGACTAGCGGGAGCTACGAGCAGTACTTC; CDR3 protein: CASSIRTSGSYEQYF
CDR3 length: 16; J gene: TRBJ1-1; V gene: TRBV7-3; D gene: TRBD1; clone size: .; CDR3 DNA: TGTGCCAGCAGGGATCCGGGACAGCGCCTGAACACTGAAGCTTTCTTT; CDR3 protein: CASRDPGQRLNTEAFF
CDR3 length: 14; J gene: TRBJ1-1; V gene: TRBV5-1; D gene: TRBD1; clone size: .; CDR3 DNA: TGCGCCAGCAGCTTCAGGGGGCGCGACACTGAAGCTTTCTTT; CDR3 protein: CASSFRGRDTEAFF
CDR3 length: 14; J gene: TRBJ2-1; V gene: TRBV5-1; D gene: TRBD1; clone size: .; CDR3 DNA: TGCGCCAGCAGCTTGGAGACAGGGTACAATGAGCAGTTCTTC; CDR3 protein: CASSLETGYNEQFF
CDR3 length: 14; J gene: TRBJ2-7; V gene: TRBV19; D gene: .; clone size: .; CDR3 DNA: TGTGCCAGTAGTATGGTCACTTTACCCTACGAGCAGTACTTC; CDR3 protein: CASSMVTLPYEQYF
CDR3 length: 14; J gene: TRBJ2-1; V gene: TRBV6-2/TRBV6-3; D gene: .; clone size: .; CDR3 DNA: TGTGCCAGCAGTCCCCGACTCCCTGCTAATGAGCAGTTCTTC; CDR3 protein: CASSPRLPANEQFF
CDR3 length: 13; J gene: TRBJ1-1; V gene: TRBV7-2; D gene: .; clone size: .; CDR3 DNA: TGTGCCAGCAGCTCGGATTCGTGGGTTGGGGCTTTCTTT; CDR3 protein: CASSSDSWVGAFF
CDR3 length: 17; J gene: TRBJ2-5; V gene: TRBV3-1/TRBV3-2; D gene: TRBD2; clone size: .; CDR3 DNA: TGTGCCAGCAGCCAAGTGACTAGCGGAACCTTCCAAGAGACCCAGTACTTC; CDR3 protein: CASSQVTSGTFQETQYF
CDR3 length: 17; J gene: TRBJ2-1; V gene: TRBV10-1; D gene: .; clone size: .; CDR3 DNA: TGCGCCAGCGTAGGGTCCGAAAGGGTTGTATCCTACAATGAGCAGTTCTTC; CDR3 protein: CASVGSERVVSYNEQFF
CDR3 length: 12; J gene: TRBJ2-3; V gene: TRBV7-9; D gene: .; clone size: .; CDR3 DNA: TGTGCCAGCAGCTCCTCGATTGATACGCAGTATTTT; CDR3 protein: CASSSSIDTQYF
CDR3 length: 14; J gene: TRBJ1-1; V gene: TRBV11-2; D gene: TRBD1; clone size: .; CDR3 DNA: TGTGCCAGCAGCTTAGGGGACAGGGCGGGTGAAGCTTTCTTT; CDR3 protein: CASSLGDRAGEAFF
CDR3 length: 14; J gene: TRBJ1-1; V gene: TRBV2; D gene: .; clone size: .; CDR3 DNA: TGTGCCAGCAGAGCTGTGGGCGGAAACACTGAAGCTTTCTTT; CDR3 protein: CASRAVGGNTEAFF
CDR3 length: 15; J gene: TRBJ1-5; V gene: TRBV30; D gene: TRBD1; clone size: hyperexpanded; CDR3 DNA: TGTGCCTGGAGTGAGGGACAGGGGGCACAGCAGCCCCAGCATTTT; CDR3 protein: CAWSEGQGAQQPQHF
CDR3 length: 14; J gene: TRBJ2-5; V gene: TRBV14; D gene: .; clone size: .; CDR3 DNA: TGTGCCAGCAGCCTAGGGACAACCAAAGAGACCCAGTACTTC; CDR3 protein: CASSLGTTKETQYF
CDR3 length: 14; J gene: TRBJ2-3; V gene: TRBV19; D gene: TRBD2; clone size: once; CDR3 DNA: TGTGCCAGTAGGGGGAGGGTTTTCACAGATACGCAGTATTTT; CDR3 protein: CASRGRVFTDTQYF
CDR3 length: 13; J gene: TRBJ2-7; V gene: TRBV12-3/TRBV12-4; D gene: TRBD2; clone size: .; CDR3 DNA: TGTGCCAGCAGAGGGGACTACGAGTACGAGCAGTACTTC; CDR3 protein: CASRGDYEYEQYF
CDR3 length: 13; J gene: TRBJ1-2; V gene: TRBV6-1; D gene: .; clone size: few; CDR3 DNA: TGTGCCAGCAGTGAACAAACCTCCAGGAGCTACACCTTC; CDR3 protein: CASSEQTSRSYTF
CDR3 length: 16; J gene: TRBJ1-3; V gene: TRBV5-1; D gene: .; clone size: .; CDR3 DNA: TGCGCCAGCAGCTTGGGCTTCTCGAGCTCTGGAAACACCATATATTTT; CDR3 protein: CASSLGFSSSGNTIYF
CDR3 length: 12; J gene: TRBJ2-7; V gene: TRBV6-2/TRBV6-3; D gene: .; clone size: .; CDR3 DNA: TGTGCCAGCAGTTATAGCTCCTACGAGCAGTACTTC; CDR3 protein: CASSYSSYEQYF
CDR3 length: 22; J gene: TRBJ1-3; V gene: TRBV6-6; D gene: .; clone size: .; CDR3 DNA: TGTGCCAGCAGTCTACGAGCCCCGTACAGGGTGATCCGGGGGGACTCTGGAAACACCATATATTTT; CDR3 protein: CASSLRAPYRVIRGDSGNTIYF
CDR3 length: 14; J gene: TRBJ2-7; V gene: TRBV28; D gene: TRBD1; clone size: few; CDR3 DNA: TGTGCCAGCACCATGGACAGGGCGCCCTACGAGCAGTACTTC; CDR3 protein: CASTMDRAPYEQYF
CDR3 length: 16; J gene: TRBJ2-7; V gene: TRBV10-3; D gene: TRBD1; clone size: .; CDR3 DNA: TGTGCCATCAGTTCGGGACAGGGATTAAGCGGATACGAGCAGTACTTC; CDR3 protein: CAISSGQGLSGYEQYF
CDR3 length: 13; J gene: TRBJ1-1; V gene: TRBV7-2; D gene: .; clone size: once; CDR3 DNA: TGTGCCAGCAGCGCCGCAGGGAACACTGAAGCTTTCTTT; CDR3 protein: CASSAAGNTEAFF
CDR3 length: 13; J gene: TRBJ2-2; V gene: TRBV5-1; D gene: .; clone size: .; CDR3 DNA: TGCGCCAGCTGCCCGGGGAGTGACGGGGAGCTGTTTTTT; CDR3 protein: CASCPGSDGELFF